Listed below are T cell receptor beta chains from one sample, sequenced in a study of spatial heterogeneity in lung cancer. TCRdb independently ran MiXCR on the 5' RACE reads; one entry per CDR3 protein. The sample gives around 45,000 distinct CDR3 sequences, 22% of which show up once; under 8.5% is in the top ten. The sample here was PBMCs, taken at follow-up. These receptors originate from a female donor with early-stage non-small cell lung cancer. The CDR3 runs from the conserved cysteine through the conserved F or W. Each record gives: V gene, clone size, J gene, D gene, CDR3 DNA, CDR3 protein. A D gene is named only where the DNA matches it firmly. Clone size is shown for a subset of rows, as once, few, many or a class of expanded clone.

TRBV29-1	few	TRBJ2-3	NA	TGCAGCGTTGACAGGGAATACACAGATACGCAGTATTTT	CSVDREYTDTQYF
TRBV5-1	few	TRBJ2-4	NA	TGCGCCAGCAGCTCCCAGGCTCCAGGGGTCCAAAACATTCAGTACTTC	CASSSQAPGVQNIQYF
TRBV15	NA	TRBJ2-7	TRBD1	TGTGCCACCAGCAGAGATCACCGGACAGGGTTTTACGAGCAGTACTTC	CATSRDHRTGFYEQYF
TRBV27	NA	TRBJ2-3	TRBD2	TGTGCCAGCAGTTTATCGAGCGGGACGGGAGATACGCAGTATTTT	CASSLSSGTGDTQYF
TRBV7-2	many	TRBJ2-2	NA	TGTGCCAGCAGCTTATCACTAAACACCGGGGAGCTGTTTTTT	CASSLSLNTGELFF
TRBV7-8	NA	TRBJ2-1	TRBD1	TGTGCCAGCACCTACCGAGTACAGGGGATTAGCAACAATGAGCAGTTCTTC	CASTYRVQGISNNEQFF
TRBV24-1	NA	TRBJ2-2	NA	TGTGCCACCAGTGATTTGGGCACCGGGGAGCTGTTTTTT	CATSDLGTGELFF
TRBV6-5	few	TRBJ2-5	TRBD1	TGTGCCAGCAGTCCCACGACGGCAGGGGGATTAGAGACCCAGTACTTC	CASSPTTAGGLETQYF
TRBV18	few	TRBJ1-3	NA	TGTGCCAGCTCACCACCGGCGGGGTCGTTACTGGGAAACACCATATATTTT	CASSPPAGSLLGNTIYF
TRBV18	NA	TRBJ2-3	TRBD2	TGTGCCATGGGGACTAGCGGCACAGATACGCAGTATTTT	CAMGTSGTDTQYF
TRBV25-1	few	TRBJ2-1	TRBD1	TGTGCCAGCAGTGCCTCTGCCGGGACAGGGGAGTACAATGAGCAGTTCTTC	CASSASAGTGEYNEQFF
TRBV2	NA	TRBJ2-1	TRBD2	TGTGCCAGCAGTGAACGGGGGGTCCCCCTCTATGAGCAGTTCTTC	CASSERGVPLYEQFF
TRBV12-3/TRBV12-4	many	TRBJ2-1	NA	TGTGCCAGCAGTTTGGCCTTCGGTTCCAGTGAGCAGTTCTTC	CASSLAFGSSEQFF
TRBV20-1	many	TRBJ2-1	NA	TGCAGTGCTAGAGGACGGGCGGGAAATGAGCAGTTCTTC	CSARGRAGNEQFF
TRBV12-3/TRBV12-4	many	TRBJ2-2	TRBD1	TGTGCCAGCAGTCCGCAGGGGGCGAACACCGGGGAGCTGTTTTTT	CASSPQGANTGELFF
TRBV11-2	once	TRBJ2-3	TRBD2	TGTGCCAGCAGCTACAGCGGGGTATGGACAGATACGCAGTATTTT	CASSYSGVWTDTQYF
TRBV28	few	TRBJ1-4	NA	TGTGCCAGCAGTCCCCCACCCCGGGGGCCGTTTAATGAAAAACTGTTTTTT	CASSPPPRGPFNEKLFF
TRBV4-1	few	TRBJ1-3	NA	TGCGCCAGCAGCCCTTATTGGACGGGAAGCTCTGGAAACACCATATATTTT	CASSPYWTGSSGNTIYF
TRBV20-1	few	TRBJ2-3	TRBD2	TGCAGTGCAAGGACTAGCGGGGGGGCCTTCTTGAGCACAGATACGCAGTATTTT	CSARTSGGAFLSTDTQYF
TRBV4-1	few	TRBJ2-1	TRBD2	TGCGCCAGCAGCCAAGACAGAGGGAGCGGGGGTTACAATGAGCAGTTCTTC	CASSQDRGSGGYNEQFF
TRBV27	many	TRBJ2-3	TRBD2	TGTGCCAGCAGTTCCGTAGCGGGAGGAGGGGGTACGCAGTATTTT	CASSSVAGGGGTQYF
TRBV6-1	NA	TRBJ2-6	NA	TGTGCCAGCAGGTTGGGACATGGGGCCAACGTCCTGACTTTC	CASRLGHGANVLTF
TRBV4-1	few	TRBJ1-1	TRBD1	TGCGCCAGCAGCCACCAGACAGGGGGGGAAGGTCGCGGCACTGAAGCTTTCTTT	CASSHQTGGEGRGTEAFF
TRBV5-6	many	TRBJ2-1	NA	TGTGCCAGCAGCTTGGAGCGAGACTCCTACAATGAGCAGTTCTTC	CASSLERDSYNEQFF
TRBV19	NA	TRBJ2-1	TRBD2	TGTGCCAGTAGTGCCTATCTAGCGGGGGTGATCAATGAGCAGTTCTTC	CASSAYLAGVINEQFF
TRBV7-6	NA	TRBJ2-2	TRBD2	TGTGCCAGCAGCTTAGTTGCGGGGGGGCCCGGGGAGCTGTTTTTT	CASSLVAGGPGELFF
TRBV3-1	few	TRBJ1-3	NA	TGTGCCAGCAGCCTATTCGAAGCTGGAAACACCATATATTTT	CASSLFEAGNTIYF
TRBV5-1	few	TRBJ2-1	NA	TGCGCCAGCAGCTTGGGGCAGCTAAGCTCCTACAATGAGCAGTTCTTC	CASSLGQLSSYNEQFF
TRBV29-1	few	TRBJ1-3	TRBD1	TGCAGCGCCCGGACAGGGACTGGAAACACCATATATTTT	CSARTGTGNTIYF
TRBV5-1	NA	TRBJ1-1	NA	TGCGCCAGCAGCCCTACTCTCCGCGATGAAGCTTTCTTT	CASSPTLRDEAFF
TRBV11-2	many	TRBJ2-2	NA	TGTGCCAGCAGCTTAGTCGGACAGCTGACCGGGGAGCTGTTTTTT	CASSLVGQLTGELFF
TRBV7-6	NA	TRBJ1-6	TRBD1	TGTGCCAGCAGCTTGGAGACAGGGAGCTCCTATAATTCACCCCTCCACTTT	CASSLETGSSYNSPLHF
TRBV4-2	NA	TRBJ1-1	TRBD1	TGTGCCAGCAGCCAAGTCTTAGCGAAAAACAGGGGAAGGGCCACTGAAGCTTTCTTT	CASSQVLAKNRGRATEAFF
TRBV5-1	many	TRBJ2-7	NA	TGCGCCAGCAGCCTACTGAGTTCCTACGAGCAGTACTTC	CASSLLSSYEQYF
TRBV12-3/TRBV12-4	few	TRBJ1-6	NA	TGTGCCAGCAGTTTCCGGGGTGGGTCCTATAATTCACCCCTCCACTTT	CASSFRGGSYNSPLHF
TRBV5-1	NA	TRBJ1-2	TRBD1	TGCGCCAGCTCCTCGGACAGGGGAAACTATGGCTACACCTTC	CASSSDRGNYGYTF
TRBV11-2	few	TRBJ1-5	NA	TGTGCCAGCAGCTTATCAGGGGTGCGCAATCAGCCCCAGCATTTT	CASSLSGVRNQPQHF
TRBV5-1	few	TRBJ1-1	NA	TGCGCCAGCAGCTTGCAGGGCTATAACACTGAAGCTTTCTTT	CASSLQGYNTEAFF
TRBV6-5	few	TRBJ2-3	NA	TGTGCCAGCAGTCCTCCGAAGGGTCCGGGGCATACGCAGTATTTT	CASSPPKGPGHTQYF
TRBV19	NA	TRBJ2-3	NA	TGTGCCAGTAGTATGGGACCCTCCGGAACAGATACGCAGTATTTT	CASSMGPSGTDTQYF
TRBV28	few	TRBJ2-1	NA	TGTGCCAGCAGTGCGTACCGGGACCACAACAATGAGCAGTTCTTC	CASSAYRDHNNEQFF
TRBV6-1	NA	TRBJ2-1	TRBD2	TGTGCCAGCAGTGAACTAGCGGGGTACAATGAGCAGTTCTTC	CASSELAGYNEQFF
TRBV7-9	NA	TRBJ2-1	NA	TGTGCCAGCAGCTTAGGAGATTGGAGGTCCTACAATGAGCAGTTCTTC	CASSLGDWRSYNEQFF
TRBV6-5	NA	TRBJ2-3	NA	TGTGCCAGCAGTTACAGAGGAGGCACAGATACGCAGTATTTT	CASSYRGGTDTQYF
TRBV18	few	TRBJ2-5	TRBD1	TGTGCCAGCTCACCACGGAGACAGGGAGAGACCCAGTACTTC	CASSPRRQGETQYF
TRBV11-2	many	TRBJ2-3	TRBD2	TGTGCCAGCAGCTTATTAGGCGGGAGAACCGCAGATACGCAGTATTTT	CASSLLGGRTADTQYF
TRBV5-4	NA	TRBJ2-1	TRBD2	TGTGCCAGCAGCTTGGGCGGGGGGGATTACAATGAGCAGTTCTTC	CASSLGGGDYNEQFF
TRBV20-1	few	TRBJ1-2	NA	TGCAGTGCTGCCTCCTTACTGACGGGGATAGGAGGGAACTATGGCTACACCTTC	CSAASLLTGIGGNYGYTF
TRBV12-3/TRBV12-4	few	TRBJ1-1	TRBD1	TGTGCCAGCACTCCAAGCAGGGGGACTGAAGCTTTCTTT	CASTPSRGTEAFF
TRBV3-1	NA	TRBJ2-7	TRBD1	TGTGCCAGCAGCAACAGGGGGAACGAGCAGTACTTC	CASSNRGNEQYF
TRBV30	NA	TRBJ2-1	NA	TGTGCCTGGAGTAGTTTCAATGAGCAGTTCTTC	CAWSSFNEQFF
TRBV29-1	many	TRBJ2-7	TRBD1	TGCAGCGTCTCGGGACAGGGCTACGAGCAGTACTTC	CSVSGQGYEQYF
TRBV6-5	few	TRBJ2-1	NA	TGTGCCAGCAGCCCCTCGATGGGTCCTTATGAGCAGTTCTTC	CASSPSMGPYEQFF
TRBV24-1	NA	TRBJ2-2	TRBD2	TGTGCCACCAGTGATTCGCGCGGGAGGCAGGGGATTCCCGGGGAGCTGTTTTTT	CATSDSRGRQGIPGELFF
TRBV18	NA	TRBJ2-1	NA	TGTGCCAGCTCACCCGCCGATTCGGCCTACAATGAGCAGTTCTTC	CASSPADSAYNEQFF
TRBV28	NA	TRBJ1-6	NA	TGTGCCAGCAGTCCTGCGTCGGGATCGGATAATTCACCCCTCCACTTT	CASSPASGSDNSPLHF
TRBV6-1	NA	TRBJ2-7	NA	TGTGCCAGCAGTGAAGCGAGAGATTTGGGGAGCTCCTACGAGCAGTACTTC	CASSEARDLGSSYEQYF